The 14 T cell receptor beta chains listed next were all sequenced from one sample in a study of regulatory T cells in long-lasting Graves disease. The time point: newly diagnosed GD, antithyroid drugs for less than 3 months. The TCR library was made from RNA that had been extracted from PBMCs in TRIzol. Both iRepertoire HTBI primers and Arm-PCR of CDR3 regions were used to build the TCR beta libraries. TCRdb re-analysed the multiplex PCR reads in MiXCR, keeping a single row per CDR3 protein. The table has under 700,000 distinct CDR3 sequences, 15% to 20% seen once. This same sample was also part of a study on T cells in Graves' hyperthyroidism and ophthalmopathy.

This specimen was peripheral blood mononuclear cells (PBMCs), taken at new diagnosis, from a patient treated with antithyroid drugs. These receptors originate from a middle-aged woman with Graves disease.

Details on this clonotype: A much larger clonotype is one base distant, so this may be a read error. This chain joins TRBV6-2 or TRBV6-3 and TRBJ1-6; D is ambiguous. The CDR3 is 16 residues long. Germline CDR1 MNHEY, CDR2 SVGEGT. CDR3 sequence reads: CAGSYGASSYNSPLHF. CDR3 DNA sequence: TGTGCCGGCAGTTACGGCGCGAGCTCCTATAATTCACCCCTCCACTTT.

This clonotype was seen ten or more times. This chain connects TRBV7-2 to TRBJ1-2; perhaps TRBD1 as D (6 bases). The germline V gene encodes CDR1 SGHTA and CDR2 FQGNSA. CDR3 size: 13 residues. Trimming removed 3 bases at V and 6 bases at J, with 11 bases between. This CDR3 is CASSLGHYDGYTF. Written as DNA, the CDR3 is TGTGCCAGCAGCTTGGGACACTATGATGGCTACACCTTC.

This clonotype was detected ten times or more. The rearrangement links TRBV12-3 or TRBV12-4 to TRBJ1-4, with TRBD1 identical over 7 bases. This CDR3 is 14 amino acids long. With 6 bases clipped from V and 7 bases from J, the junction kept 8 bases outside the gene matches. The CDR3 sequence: CASRRRTGGEKLFF. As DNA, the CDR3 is TGTGCCAGCAGAAGGAGGACAGGTGGTGAAAAACTGTTTTTT.

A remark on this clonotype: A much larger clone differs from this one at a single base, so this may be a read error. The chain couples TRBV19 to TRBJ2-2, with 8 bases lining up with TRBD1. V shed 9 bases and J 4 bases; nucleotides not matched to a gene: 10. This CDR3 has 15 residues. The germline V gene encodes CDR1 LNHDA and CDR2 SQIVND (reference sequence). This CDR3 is CASRRDRGSTGELFF. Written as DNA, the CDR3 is TGTGCCAGCAGACGTGACAGGGGTTCCACCGGGGAGCTGTTTTTT.

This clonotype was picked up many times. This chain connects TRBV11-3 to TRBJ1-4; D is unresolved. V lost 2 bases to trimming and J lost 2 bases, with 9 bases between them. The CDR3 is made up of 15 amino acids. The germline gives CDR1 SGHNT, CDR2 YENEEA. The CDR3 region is CASSLSSDTNEKLFF. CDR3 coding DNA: TGTGCCAGCAGCTTAAGCTCAGACACTAATGAAAAACTGTTTTTT.

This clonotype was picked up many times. DNA for the CDR3: TGTGCCACCAGCCCCCGGACAGGGCCCAATCAGCCCCAGCATTTT. Its translation: CATSPRTGPNQPQHF. The chain links TRBV15 to TRBJ1-5; 8 nucleotides agree with TRBD1. CDR1 LNHNV and CDR2 YYDKDF come from the germline V gene (reference sequence). Trimming removed 5 bases from V and 3 bases from J; junction bases left unmatched: 6. CDR3 size: 15 residues.

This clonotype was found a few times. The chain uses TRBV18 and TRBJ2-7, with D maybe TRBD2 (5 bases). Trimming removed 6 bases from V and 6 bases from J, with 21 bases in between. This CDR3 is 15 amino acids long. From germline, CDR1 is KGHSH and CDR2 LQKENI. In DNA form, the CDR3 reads TGTGCCAGCTCCCTCGTGGACGGGCGAGGGTTCGAGCAGTACTTC. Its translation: CASSLVDGRGFEQYF. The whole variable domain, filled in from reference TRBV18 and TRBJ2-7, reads NAGVMQNPRHLVRRRGQEARLRCSPMKGHSHVYWYRQLPEEGLKFMVYLQKENIIDESGMPKERFSAEFPKEGPSILRIQQVVRGDSAAYFCASSLVDGRGFEQYFGPGTRLTVT.

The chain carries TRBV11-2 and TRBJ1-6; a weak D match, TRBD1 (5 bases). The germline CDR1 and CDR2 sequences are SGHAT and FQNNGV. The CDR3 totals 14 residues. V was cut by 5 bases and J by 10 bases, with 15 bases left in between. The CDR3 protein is CASSPRTTSSPLHF. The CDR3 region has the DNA TGTGCCAGCAGCCCGAGGACAACTTCATCACCCCTCCACTTT.

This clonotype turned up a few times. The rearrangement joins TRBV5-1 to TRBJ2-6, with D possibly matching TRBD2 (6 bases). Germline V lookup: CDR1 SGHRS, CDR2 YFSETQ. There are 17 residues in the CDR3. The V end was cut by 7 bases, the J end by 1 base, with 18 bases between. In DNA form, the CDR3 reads TGCGCCAGCTGCGGGGACCCCTTGGGATCTGGGGCCAACGTCCTGACTTTC. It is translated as CASCGDPLGSGANVLTF.

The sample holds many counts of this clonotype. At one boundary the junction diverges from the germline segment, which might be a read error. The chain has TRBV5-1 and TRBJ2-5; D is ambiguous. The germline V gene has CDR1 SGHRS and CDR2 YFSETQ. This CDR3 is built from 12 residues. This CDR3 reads CASSLSRETQYF. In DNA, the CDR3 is TGTGCCAGCAGCTTGTCACGGGAGACCCAGTACTTC.

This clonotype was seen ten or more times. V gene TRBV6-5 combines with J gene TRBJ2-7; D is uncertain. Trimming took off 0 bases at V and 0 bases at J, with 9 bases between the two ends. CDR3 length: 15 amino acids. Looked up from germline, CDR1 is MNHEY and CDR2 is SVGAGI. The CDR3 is CASSYSETSSYEQYF. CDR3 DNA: TGTGCCAGCAGTTACTCAGAGACATCCTCCTACGAGCAGTACTTC.

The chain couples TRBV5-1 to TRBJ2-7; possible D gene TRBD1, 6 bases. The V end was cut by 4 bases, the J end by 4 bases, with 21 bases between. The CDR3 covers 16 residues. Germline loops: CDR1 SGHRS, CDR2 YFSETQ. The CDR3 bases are TGCGCCAGCAGCATCGGGACAACAGCAACGGCGTACGAGCAGTACTTC. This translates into CASSIGTTATAYEQYF.

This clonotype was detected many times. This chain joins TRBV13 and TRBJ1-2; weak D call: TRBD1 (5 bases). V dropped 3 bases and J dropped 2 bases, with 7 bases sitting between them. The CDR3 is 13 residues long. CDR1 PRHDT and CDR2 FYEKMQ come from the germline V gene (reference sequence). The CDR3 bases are TGTGCCAGCAGCTTGGGGGACAACTATGGCTACACCTTC. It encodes CASSLGDNYGYTF.

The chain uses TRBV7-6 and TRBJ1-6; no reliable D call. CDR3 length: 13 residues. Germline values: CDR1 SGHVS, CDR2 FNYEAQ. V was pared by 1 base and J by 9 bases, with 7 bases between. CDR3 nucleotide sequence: TGTGCCAGCAGCTTAGAGTCAGGTTCACCCCTCCACTTT. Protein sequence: CASSLESGSPLHF.